The clone carrying this T cell receptor beta chain has just a few counts. Participants were aged about 18 to 100 years, lived in roughly 23 US areas, and enrolled virtually. Clinical history as reported by participants underpinned cohort assignment. Assay used: immunoSEQ multiplex PCR; TCRdb lists only in-frame clones, some missing. The table has about 350,000 clones, about 88% seen once. This record comes from a study of blood T cell repertoires in COVID-19. Turning to the study itself: The origin of the acute and convalescent COVID-19 samples was the United States, Italy and Spain. Sample material is recorded as cDNA or gDNA derived from T cells, B-cell-depleted T cells, or PBMCs.

Trimming took 1 base from V and 0 from J; bases not matched to a gene: 0. The germline V gene has CDR1 SGHRS and CDR2 YFSETQ. The CDR3 length is 15 residues. The sample comprised PBMCs or T cells enriched from blood (not recorded which). The chain uses TRBV5-1 and TRBJ2-2; TRBD2 matches at 7 bases. This receptor was taken from a woman aged 30 to 39 who had recovered from COVID-19. The CDR3 here is CASSLREANTGELFF. The CDR3 region has the DNA TGCGCCAGCAGCTTGCGGGAGGCGAACACCGGGGAGCTGTTTTTT.